Listed below are T cell receptor beta chains from one sample, sequenced in a study of blood T cell repertoires in COVID-19. Data came from immunoSEQ multiplex PCR; TCRdb stores just in-frame clones and leaves some out. The table has some 160,000 clones, 88% seen once. Source material: peripheral blood. These receptors came from a man aged 50 or older who had recovered from COVID-19. Both conserved end residues are part of each CDR3. The D gene is left open where the match is weak.

-,TRBV6-5,TRBJ2-2,CASSYPPGPNTGELFF
-,TRBV5-1,TRBJ1-1,CASSPDRPSGTEAFF
-,TRBV28,TRBJ2-3,CASGGRATDTQYF
-,TRBV10-3,TRBJ1-3,CAISELSSRQTGNTIYF
-,TRBV9,TRBJ1-3,CASGRTAQTVDTIYF
TRBD1,TRBV30,TRBJ1-4,CAWSRQGWSEKLFF
TRBD1,TRBV29-1,TRBJ1-1,CSVDREGMNTEAFF
TRBD1,TRBV30,TRBJ1-3,CAWSEDRGGNTIYF
TRBD1,TRBV27,TRBJ1-1,CASSLGTVNTEAFF
-,TRBV6-2/TRBV6-3,TRBJ1-1,CASSSSYHMNTEAFF
TRBD2,TRBV6-5,TRBJ2-7,CASRAGTSGPYEQYF
TRBD1,TRBV6-5,TRBJ1-5,CASSYGDRVNQPQHF
TRBD1,TRBV5-1,TRBJ2-7,CASSLDGQGEQYF
-,TRBV7-8,TRBJ2-7,CASSLSGQLQYF
-,TRBV15,TRBJ2-7,CATSRGRGIVPQYF
TRBD1,TRBV2,TRBJ2-4,CASSDKGQQLAKNIQYF
-,TRBV18,TRBJ2-6,CASSPVGSWANVLTF
-,TRBV6-5,TRBJ1-1,CASTNRVNTEAFF
-,TRBV7-9,TRBJ2-3,CASSRALGTDTQYF
-,TRBV5-1,TRBJ2-1,CASSLASTSYNEQFF
TRBD2,TRBV5-1,TRBJ2-7,CASSSSSGRGAYEQYF
-,TRBV4-3,TRBJ2-7,CASSRGHGESYEQYF
-,TRBV3-1/TRBV3-2,TRBJ1-6,CASSLKDGVSPLHF
-,TRBV7-9,TRBJ1-2,CASSHVAAYGYTF
-,TRBV19,TRBJ2-2,CASSRARGAATGELFF
TRBD2,TRBV6-5,TRBJ2-7,CASSYSAGGSYEQYF
TRBD2,TRBV3-1/TRBV3-2,TRBJ2-7,CASTLGAGGPYEQYF
TRBD1,TRBV7-9,TRBJ2-1,CASSFIPTGSNEQFF
-,TRBV5-6,TRBJ2-1,CASSYLGVEQFF
-,TRBV12-3/TRBV12-4,TRBJ1-5,CASRISNQPQHF
-,TRBV2,TRBJ2-2,CASSPDLTGELFF
-,TRBV28,TRBJ2-7,CASSWGHGYEQYF
TRBD2,TRBV7-3,TRBJ2-1,CASSRYGTSGEGEQFF
-,TRBV3-1/TRBV3-2,TRBJ1-5,CASSSTTDQPQHF
-,TRBV23-1,TRBJ2-2,CASSQSPGNTGELFF
-,TRBV29-1,TRBJ1-1,CSVGRGTEAFF
-,TRBV7-2,TRBJ1-1,CASSFPGENTEAFF
-,TRBV11-2,TRBJ1-3,CASSYGQRVSGNTIYF
TRBD1,TRBV19,TRBJ2-5,CASRKTGEEIQYF
TRBD1,TRBV7-2,TRBJ1-1,CASRRDRGGTEAFF
TRBD1,TRBV30,TRBJ2-7,CAWSVSQGESRF
-,TRBV4-2,TRBJ1-1,CASSQEIGGAAEAFF
-,TRBV11-2,TRBJ2-1,CASSTQGSYNEQFF
-,TRBV5-4,TRBJ2-7,CASSFTYEQYF
-,TRBV6-5,TRBJ2-7,CATRDRRQYTYEQYF
TRBD1,TRBV14,TRBJ1-4,CASSPGQVNEKLFF
-,TRBV28,TRBJ2-6,CASSFRVTGANVLTF
TRBD1,TRBV5-4,TRBJ1-2,CASSEGAGGYTF
-,TRBV10-1,TRBJ2-1,CASSESKGRNEQFF
-,TRBV9,TRBJ2-1,CASSVGPGLNNEQFF
TRBD1,TRBV11-2,TRBJ1-1,CASGTGAMGEAFF
-,TRBV5-5,TRBJ1-2,CASSSGDYGYTF
TRBD2,TRBV6-6,TRBJ2-3,CASSAGGAGTDTQYF
-,TRBV6-1,TRBJ1-1,CASSDRAGTEAFF